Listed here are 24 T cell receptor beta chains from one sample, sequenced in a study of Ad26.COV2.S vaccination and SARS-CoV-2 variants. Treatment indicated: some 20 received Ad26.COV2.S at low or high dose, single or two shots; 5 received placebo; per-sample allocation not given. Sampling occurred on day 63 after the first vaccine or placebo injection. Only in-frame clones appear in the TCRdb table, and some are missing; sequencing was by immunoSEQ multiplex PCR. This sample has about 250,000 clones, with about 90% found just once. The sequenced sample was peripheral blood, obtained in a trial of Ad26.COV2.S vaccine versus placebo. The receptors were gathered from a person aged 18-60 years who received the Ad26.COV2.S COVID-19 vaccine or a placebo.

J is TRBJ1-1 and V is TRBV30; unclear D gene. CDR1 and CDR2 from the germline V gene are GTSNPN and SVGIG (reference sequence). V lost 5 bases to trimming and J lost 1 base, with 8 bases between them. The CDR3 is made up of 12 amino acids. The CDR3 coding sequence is TGTGCCTGGGGCAGTTCGAACACTGAAGCTTTCTTT. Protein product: CAWGSSNTEAFF.

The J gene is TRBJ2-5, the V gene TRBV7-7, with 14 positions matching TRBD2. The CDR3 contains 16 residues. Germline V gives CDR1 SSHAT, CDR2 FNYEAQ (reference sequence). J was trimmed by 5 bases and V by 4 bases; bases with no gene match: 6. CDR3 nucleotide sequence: TGTGCCAGCAGCTCCGGACTAGCGGGAGGCCAGGAGACCCAGTACTTC. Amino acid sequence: CASSSGLAGGQETQYF.

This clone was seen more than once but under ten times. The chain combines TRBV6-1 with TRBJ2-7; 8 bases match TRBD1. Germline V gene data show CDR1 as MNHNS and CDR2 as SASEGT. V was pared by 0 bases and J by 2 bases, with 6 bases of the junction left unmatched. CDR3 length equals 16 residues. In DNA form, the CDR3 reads TGTGCCAGCAGTGAAGCGACAGGGGTGCTAACCTACGAGCAGTACTTC. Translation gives CASSEATGVLTYEQYF.

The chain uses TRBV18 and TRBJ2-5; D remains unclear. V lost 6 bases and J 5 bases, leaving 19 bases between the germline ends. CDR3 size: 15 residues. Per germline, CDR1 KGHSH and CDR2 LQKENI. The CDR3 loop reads CASSREGMPRETQYF. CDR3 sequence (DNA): TGTGCCAGCTCTCGAGAAGGCATGCCCAGGGAGACCCAGTACTTC. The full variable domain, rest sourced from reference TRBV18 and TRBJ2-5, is NAGVMQNPRHLVRRRGQEARLRCSPMKGHSHVYWYRQLPEEGLKFMVYLQKENIIDESGMPKERFSAEFPKEGPSILRIQQVVRGDSAAYFCASSREGMPRETQYFGPGTRLLVL.

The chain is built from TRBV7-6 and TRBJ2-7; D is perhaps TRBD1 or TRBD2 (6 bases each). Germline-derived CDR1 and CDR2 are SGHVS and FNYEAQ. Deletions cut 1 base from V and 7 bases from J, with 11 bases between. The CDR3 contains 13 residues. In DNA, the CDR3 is TGTGCCAGCAGCTTAGATCGGGGGCGTGAGCAGTACTTC. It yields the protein CASSLDRGREQYF.

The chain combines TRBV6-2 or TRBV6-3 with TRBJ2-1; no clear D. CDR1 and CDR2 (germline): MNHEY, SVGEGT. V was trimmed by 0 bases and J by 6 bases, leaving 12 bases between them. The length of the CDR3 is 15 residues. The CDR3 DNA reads TGTGCCAGCAGTTACTCGATGGCTAGTATCAATGAGCAGTTCTTC. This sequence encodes CASSYSMASINEQFF.

The CDR3 bases are TGTGCCAGCAGCTTAGGACGCCCAGAAGAGACCCAGTACTTC. Amino acids: CASSLGRPEETQYF. This sequence joins TRBV7-8 and TRBJ2-5; D is unclear. The CDR3 sequence is 14 residues long. The germline V and J ends were trimmed by 1 base and 3 bases, with 9 bases remaining between them. Germline CDR1 reads SGHVS; CDR2 reads FQNEAQ.

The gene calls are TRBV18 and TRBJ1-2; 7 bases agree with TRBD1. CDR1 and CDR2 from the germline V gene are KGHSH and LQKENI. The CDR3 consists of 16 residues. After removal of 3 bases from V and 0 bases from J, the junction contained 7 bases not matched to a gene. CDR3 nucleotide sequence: TGTGCCAGCTCACCGGGTGGACAGGCCCCTAACTATGGCTACACCTTC. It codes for CASSPGGQAPNYGYTF.

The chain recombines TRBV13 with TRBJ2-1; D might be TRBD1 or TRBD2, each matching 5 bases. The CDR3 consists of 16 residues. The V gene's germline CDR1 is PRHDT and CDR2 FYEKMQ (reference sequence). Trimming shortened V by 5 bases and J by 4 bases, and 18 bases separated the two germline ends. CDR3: CASSPIGDGWYNEQFF. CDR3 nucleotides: TGTGCCAGCAGCCCAATCGGGGACGGGTGGTACAATGAGCAGTTCTTC.

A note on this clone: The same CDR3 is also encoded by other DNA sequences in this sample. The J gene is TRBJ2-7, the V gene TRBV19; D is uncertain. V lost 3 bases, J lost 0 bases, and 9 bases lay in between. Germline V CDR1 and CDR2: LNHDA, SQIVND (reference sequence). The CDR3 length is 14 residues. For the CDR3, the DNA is TGTGCCAGTAGTATCTGGAAGGACTCCTACGAGCAGTACTTC. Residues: CASSIWKDSYEQYF.

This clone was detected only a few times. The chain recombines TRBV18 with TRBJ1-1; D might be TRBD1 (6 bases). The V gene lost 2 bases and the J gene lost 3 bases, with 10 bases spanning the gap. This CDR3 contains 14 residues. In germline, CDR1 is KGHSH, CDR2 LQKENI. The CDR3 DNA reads TGTGCCAGCTCACCAAACAGGGCTTACACTGAAGCTTTCTTT. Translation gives CASSPNRAYTEAFF.

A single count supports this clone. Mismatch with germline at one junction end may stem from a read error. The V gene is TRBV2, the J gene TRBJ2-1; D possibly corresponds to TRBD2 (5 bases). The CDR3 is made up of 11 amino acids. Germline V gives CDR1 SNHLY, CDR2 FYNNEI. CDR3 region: CARRTRNEQFF. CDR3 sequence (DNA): TGTGCCCGCAGAACTAGAAATGAGCAGTTCTTC.

The CDR3 bases are TGTGCCAGCAGTCCTGGACAGTCTAGCAATCAGCCCCAGCATTTT. It specifies CASSPGQSSNQPQHF. The chain joins TRBV2 to TRBJ1-5; a weak D match, TRBD1 (6 bases). This CDR3 spans 15 amino acids. Between the trimmed V and J ends, which lost 5 bases and 0 bases, there was a span of 11 bases. Germline V gives CDR1 SNHLY, CDR2 FYNNEI.

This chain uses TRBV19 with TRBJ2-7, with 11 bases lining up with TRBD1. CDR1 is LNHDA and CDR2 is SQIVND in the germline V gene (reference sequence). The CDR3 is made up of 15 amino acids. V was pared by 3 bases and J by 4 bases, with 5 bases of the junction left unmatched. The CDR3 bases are TGTGCCAGTAGTATGAGGACAGGGGGCAGGTACGAGCAGTACTTC. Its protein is CASSMRTGGRYEQYF. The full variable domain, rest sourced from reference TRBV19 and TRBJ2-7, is DGGITQSPKYLFRKEGQNVTLSCEQNLNHDAMYWYRQDPGQGLRLIYYSQIVNDFQKGDIAEGYSVSREKKESFPLTVTSAQKNPTAFYLCASSMRTGGRYEQYFGPGTRLTVT.

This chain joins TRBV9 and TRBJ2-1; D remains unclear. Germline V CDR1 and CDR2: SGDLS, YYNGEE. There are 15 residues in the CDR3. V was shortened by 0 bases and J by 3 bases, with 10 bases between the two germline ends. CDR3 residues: CASSVGTEIYNEQFF. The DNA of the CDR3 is TGTGCCAGCAGCGTAGGAACAGAGATCTACAATGAGCAGTTCTTC.

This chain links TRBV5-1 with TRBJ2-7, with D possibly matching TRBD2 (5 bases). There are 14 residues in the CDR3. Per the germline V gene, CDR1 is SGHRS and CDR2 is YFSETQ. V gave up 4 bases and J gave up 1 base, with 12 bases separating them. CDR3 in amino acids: CASSPGGSSYEQYF. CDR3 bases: TGCGCCAGCAGCCCCGGAGGCAGTTCCTACGAGCAGTACTTC.

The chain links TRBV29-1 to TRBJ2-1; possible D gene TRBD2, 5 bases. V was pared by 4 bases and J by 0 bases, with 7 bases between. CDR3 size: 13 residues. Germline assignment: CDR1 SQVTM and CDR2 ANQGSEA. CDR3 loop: CSVAAASYNEQFF. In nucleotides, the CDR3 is TGCAGCGTTGCAGCGGCCTCCTACAATGAGCAGTTCTTC.

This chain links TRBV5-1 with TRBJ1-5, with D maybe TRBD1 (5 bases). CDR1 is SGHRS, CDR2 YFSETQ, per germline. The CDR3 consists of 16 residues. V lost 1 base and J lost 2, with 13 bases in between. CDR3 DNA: TGCGCCAGCAGCTTGTCCCCAGGGACTGGCAATCAGCCCCAGCATTTT. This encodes CASSLSPGTGNQPQHF.

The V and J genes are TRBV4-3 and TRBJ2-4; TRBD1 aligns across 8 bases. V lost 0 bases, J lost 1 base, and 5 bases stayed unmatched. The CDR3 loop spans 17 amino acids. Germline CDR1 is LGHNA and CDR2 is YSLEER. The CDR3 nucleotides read TGCGCCAGCAGCCAAGACCTACAGGGGGTCGCCAAAAACATTCAGTACTTC. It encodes CASSQDLQGVAKNIQYF.

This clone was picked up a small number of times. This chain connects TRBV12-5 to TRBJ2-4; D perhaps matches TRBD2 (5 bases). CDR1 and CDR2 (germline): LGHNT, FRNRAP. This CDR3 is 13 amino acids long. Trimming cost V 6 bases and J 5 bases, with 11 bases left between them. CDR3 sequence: CASGTSEQNIQYF. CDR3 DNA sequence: TGTGCTAGTGGAACTAGTGAGCAAAACATTCAGTACTTC.

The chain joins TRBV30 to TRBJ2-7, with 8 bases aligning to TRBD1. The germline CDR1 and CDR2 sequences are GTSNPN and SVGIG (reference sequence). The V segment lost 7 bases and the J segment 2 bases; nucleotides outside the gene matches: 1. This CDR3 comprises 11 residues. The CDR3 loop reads CALGQAYEQYF. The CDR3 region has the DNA TGTGCCTTGGGACAGGCCTACGAGCAGTACTTC.

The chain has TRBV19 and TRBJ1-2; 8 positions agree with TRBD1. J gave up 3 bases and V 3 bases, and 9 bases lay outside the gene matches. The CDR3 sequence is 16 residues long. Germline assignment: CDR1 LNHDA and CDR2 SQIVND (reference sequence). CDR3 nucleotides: TGTGCCAGTAGTATTTTACTGACAGGGGATCACTATGGCTACACCTTC. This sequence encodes CASSILLTGDHYGYTF. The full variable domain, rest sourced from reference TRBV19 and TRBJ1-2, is DGGITQSPKYLFRKEGQNVTLSCEQNLNHDAMYWYRQDPGQGLRLIYYSQIVNDFQKGDIAEGYSVSREKKESFPLTVTSAQKNPTAFYLCASSILLTGDHYGYTFGSGTRLTVV.

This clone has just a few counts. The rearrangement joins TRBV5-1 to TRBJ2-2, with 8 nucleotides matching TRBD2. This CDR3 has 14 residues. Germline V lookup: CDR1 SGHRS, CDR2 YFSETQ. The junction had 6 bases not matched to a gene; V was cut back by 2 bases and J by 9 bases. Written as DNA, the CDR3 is TGCGCCAGCAGCTTAAGCGGGGGAGAAAGGGAGCTGTTTTTT. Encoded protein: CASSLSGGERELFF.

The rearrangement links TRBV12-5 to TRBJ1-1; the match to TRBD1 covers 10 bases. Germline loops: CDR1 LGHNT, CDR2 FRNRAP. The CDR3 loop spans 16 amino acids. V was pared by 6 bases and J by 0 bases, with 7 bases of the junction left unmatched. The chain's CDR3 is CASGPPGTGVNTEAFF. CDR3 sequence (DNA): TGTGCTAGTGGCCCGCCGGGGACAGGGGTGAACACTGAAGCTTTCTTT.